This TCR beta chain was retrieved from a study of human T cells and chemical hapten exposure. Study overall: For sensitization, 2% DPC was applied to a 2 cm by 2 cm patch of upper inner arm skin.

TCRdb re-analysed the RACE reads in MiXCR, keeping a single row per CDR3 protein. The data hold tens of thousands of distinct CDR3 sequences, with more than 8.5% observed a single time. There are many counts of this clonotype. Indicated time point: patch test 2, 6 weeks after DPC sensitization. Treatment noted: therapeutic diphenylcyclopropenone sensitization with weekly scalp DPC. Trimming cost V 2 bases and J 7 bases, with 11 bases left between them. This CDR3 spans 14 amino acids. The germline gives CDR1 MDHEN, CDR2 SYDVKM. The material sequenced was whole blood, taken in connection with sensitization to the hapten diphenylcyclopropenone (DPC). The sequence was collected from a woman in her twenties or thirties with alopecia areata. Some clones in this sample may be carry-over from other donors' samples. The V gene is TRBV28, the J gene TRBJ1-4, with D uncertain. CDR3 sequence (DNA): TGTGCCAGCAGTTTAGGAGCCCCGGGTGAAAAACTGTTTTTT. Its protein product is CASSLGAPGEKLFF. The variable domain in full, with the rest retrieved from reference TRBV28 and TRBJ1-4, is DVKVTQSSRYLVKRTGEKVFLECVQDMDHENMFWYRQDPGLGLRLIYFSYDVKMKEKGDIPEGYSVSREKKERFSLILESASTNQTSMYLCASSLGAPGEKLFFGSGTQLSVL.